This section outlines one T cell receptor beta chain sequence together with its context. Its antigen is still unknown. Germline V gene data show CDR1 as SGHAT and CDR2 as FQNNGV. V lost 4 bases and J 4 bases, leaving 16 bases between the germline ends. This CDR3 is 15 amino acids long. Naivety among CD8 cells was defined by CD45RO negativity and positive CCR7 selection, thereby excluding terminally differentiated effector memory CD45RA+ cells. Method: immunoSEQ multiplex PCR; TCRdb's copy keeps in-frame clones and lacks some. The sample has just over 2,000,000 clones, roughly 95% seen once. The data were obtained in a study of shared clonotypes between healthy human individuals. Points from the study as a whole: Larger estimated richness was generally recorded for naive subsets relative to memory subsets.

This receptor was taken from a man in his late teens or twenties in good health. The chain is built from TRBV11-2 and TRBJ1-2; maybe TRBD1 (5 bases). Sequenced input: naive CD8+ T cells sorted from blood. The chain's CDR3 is CASSSAPAGFYGYTF. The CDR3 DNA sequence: TGTGCCAGCAGCTCCGCCCCCGCAGGGTTCTATGGCTACACCTTC.